The next 3 T cell receptor beta chains were all read from a single sample in a study of technical replicates of blood from a few donors. TCRdb keeps only in-frame clones here, not all; method: immunoSEQ multiplex PCR. The profile shows around 68,000 clones, roughly 97% of them singletons. Sequenced input: T cells isolated from PBMCs. The receptors here all came from a human donor in good health.

V usage is TRBV21-1 and J usage is TRBJ2-7; the table's D call, TRBD1, has no DNA check behind it. TRBV21-1 is a listed pseudogene. This CDR3 region has 12 residues. CDR3 nucleotides: TGTGCCAGTACGACAGGGTACTACGAGCAGTACTTC. This translates into CASTTGYYEQYF.

In its sample, this clone was seen once. The chain is built from TRBV10-1 and TRBJ2-3; TRBD2 might be the D (5 bases). This CDR3 contains 15 residues. Germline values: CDR1 WNHNN, CDR2 SYGVQD (reference sequence). Trimming left V 3 bases short and J 2 bases short, with 12 bases between. The CDR3 sequence is CASSERGSTTDTQYF. Written as DNA, the CDR3 is TGCGCCAGCAGTGAAAGAGGGAGCACCACAGATACGCAGTATTTT.

The V gene is TRBV14, the J gene TRBJ2-7, with 10 positions matching TRBD1. Germline assignment: CDR1 SGHDN and CDR2 FVKESK. The CDR3 covers 15 residues. J gave up 3 bases and V 4 bases, and 6 bases lay outside the gene matches. CDR3 sequence reads: CASSLATGGIYEQYF. CDR3 in DNA: TGTGCCAGCAGCCTGGCGACAGGGGGCATCTACGAGCAGTACTTC.